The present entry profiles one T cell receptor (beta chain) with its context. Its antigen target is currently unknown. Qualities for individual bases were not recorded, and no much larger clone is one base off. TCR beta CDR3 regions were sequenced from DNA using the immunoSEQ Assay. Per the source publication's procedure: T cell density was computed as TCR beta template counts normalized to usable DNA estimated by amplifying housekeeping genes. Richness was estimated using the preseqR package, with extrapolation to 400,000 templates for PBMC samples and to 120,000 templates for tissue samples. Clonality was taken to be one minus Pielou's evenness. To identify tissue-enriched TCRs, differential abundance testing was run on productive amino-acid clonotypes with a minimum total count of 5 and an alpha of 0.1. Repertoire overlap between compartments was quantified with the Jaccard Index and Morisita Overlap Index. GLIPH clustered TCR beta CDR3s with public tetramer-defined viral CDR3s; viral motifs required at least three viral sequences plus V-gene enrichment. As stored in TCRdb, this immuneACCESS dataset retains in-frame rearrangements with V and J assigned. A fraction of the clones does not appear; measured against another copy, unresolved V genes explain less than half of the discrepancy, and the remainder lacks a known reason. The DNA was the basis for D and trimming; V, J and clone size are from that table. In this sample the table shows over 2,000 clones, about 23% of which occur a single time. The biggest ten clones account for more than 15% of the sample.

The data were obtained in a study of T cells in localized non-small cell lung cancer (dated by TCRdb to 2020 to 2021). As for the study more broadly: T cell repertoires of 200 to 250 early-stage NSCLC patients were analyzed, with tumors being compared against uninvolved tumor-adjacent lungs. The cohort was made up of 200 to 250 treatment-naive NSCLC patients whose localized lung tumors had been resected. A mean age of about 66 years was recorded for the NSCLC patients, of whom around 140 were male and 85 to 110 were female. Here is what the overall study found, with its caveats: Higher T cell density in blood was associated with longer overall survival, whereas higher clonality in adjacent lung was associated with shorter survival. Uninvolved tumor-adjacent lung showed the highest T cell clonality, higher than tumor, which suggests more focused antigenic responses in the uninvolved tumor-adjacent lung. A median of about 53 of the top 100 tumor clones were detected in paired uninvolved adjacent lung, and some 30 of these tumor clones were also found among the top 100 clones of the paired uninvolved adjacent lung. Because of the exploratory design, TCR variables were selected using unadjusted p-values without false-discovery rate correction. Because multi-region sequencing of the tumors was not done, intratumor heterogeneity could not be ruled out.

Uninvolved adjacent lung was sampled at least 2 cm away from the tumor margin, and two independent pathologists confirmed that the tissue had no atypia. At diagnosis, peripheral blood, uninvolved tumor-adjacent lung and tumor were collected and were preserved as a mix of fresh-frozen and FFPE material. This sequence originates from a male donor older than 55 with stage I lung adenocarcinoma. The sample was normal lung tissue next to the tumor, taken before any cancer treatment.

In nucleotide form, the sequence is TGTGCCAGCAGCTCGCGGGAGCGGAGAGATACGCAGTATTTT. Translated, this is CASSSRERRDTQYF. Recombination joined TRBV7-6 with TRBJ2-3; TRBD2 matches 7 bases in the middle. The CDR3, from cysteine to phenylalanine, totals 14 residues. The CDR3 DNA has 42 bases and is translated from base 1. The germline V gene encodes CDR1 SGHVS and CDR2 FNYEAQ. V is cut back by 4 bases and J by 5 bases, with 6 bases in the junction unmatched.